The next 6 T cell receptor beta chains were all read from a single sample in a study of CD8+ T cells in alopecia areata. Reverse transcribed after extraction, RNA yielded cDNA as the sequencing template. The assay was immunoSEQ multiplex PCR, and TCRdb's table has in-frame clones only and misses some. The table has about 280,000 clones, roughly 64% seen once. Treatment specified: oral pan-JAK inhibitor, 5-10 mg twice daily. Sequenced here: CD4+ T cells sorted from blood, sampled at week 24, from a patient treated with tofacitinib. These receptors originate from a human donor with alopecia areata.

The rearrangement links TRBV28 to TRBJ2-3; D tentatively reads TRBD1 or TRBD2 (6 bases each). Germline values: CDR1 MDHEN, CDR2 SYDVKM. V was pared by 3 bases and J by 12 bases, with 19 bases between. This CDR3 spans 14 amino acids. The CDR3 nucleotides read TGTGCCAGCAGTTTGGTAGGGGGGCTACGGCTCCAGTATTTT. This translates into CASSLVGGLRLQYF.

V is TRBV11-2 and J is TRBJ2-7, with D possibly TRBD1 on 5 matching bases. This CDR3 spans 14 amino acids. The germline CDR1 and CDR2 sequences are SGHAT and FQNNGV. The ends were cut back, 5 bases at V and 6 bases at J, with 17 bases in the middle. Here the CDR3 DNA reads TGTGCCAGCAGCCCACAGGCCAGGGCGGTCGAGCAGTACTTC. Protein: CASSPQARAVEQYF.

The sample holds a few counts of this clone. The rearrangement joins TRBV4-1 to TRBJ2-3, with D possibly being TRBD2 (6 bases). CDR1 and CDR2 (germline): MGHRA, YSYEKL. Between the trimmed V and J ends, which lost 0 bases and 1 base, there was a span of 11 bases. The CDR3 runs to 16 residues. The CDR3: CASSQDLGLGTDTQYF. The CDR3 region has the DNA TGCGCCAGCAGCCAAGATCTGGGACTGGGCACAGATACGCAGTATTTT.

This sequence joins TRBV4-1 and TRBJ2-7; TRBD1 agrees at 7 bases. V trimming: 3 bases; J trimming: 4 bases; junction bases outside the gene matches: 3. Germline CDR1 and CDR2: MGHRA and YSYEKL. The length of the CDR3 is 13 residues. CDR3 coding DNA: TGCGCCAGCAGCCACCCCAGGGGGTACGAGCAGTACTTC. Its protein is CASSHPRGYEQYF.

CDR3 sequence (DNA): TGTGCCACTTCGAGGGAGGGTTTTGTCACTGAAGCTTTCTTT. Protein sequence: CATSREGFVTEAFF. The chain recombines TRBV7-9 with TRBJ1-1; D not resolved. Germline V gene sequence: CDR1 SEHNR, CDR2 FQNEAQ (reference sequence). This CDR3 has 14 residues. V was cut by 10 bases and J by 4 bases, with 19 bases left in between.

This clone has more than one count but fewer than ten. The chain combines TRBV25-1 with TRBJ1-1; unclear D gene. The CDR3 has 14 amino acids. V lost 2 bases, J lost 6 bases, and 13 bases lay in between. Germline V gene data show CDR1 as MGHDK and CDR2 as SYGVNS. For the CDR3, the DNA is TGTGCCAGCAGTGAACCTGGCCGTGACCCTGAAGCTTTCTTT. This gives the protein CASSEPGRDPEAFF.